This is a list of T cell receptor beta chains from one sample in a study of blood T cells in healthy people across ages. Via MiXCR, TCRdb re-called the 5' RACE reads, giving one row per CDR3 protein. The data hold over a million distinct CDR3 sequences, with 20% to 25% observed a single time. Separately, the same data were catalogued under a study of T cells of mothers and their children.

Sequenced: blood. The source of these receptors is a girl between 2 and 10 years old in good health. Each CDR3 is given with its conserved first and last residue. The order of the fields is D gene, clone size, V gene, CDR3 protein. D genes are given only for firm matches. Clone size is not always given. Where it is, it says once, few, many or a class for expanded clones.

TRBD2	-	TRBV28	CASKGSGSEKTQYF
-	few	TRBV29-1	CSAYGHTDTQYF
-	few	TRBV28	CAVSRGGGYEQYF
-	-	TRBV5-6	CASTRGSRGTDTQYF
TRBD2	few	TRBV20-1	CSARDRAGTSPYEQYF
-	-	TRBV20-1	CSASSRANTEAFF
TRBD1	few	TRBV28	CASSSGGAGTDTQYF
-	-	TRBV4-1	CASSQEGTRSTGELFF
-	few	TRBV12-3/TRBV12-4	CASSLGDFGYGYTF
-	few	TRBV12-3/TRBV12-4	CACGANVLTF
-	few	TRBV12-3/TRBV12-4	CASSLGAHSYGYTF
-	-	TRBV27	CASSAHDWEQGGDTQYF
-	-	TRBV12-3/TRBV12-4	CASSLSVAFQETQYF
TRBD1	-	TRBV2	CAGLGGVSSEQYF
-	few	TRBV28	CASSLGGRKTEAFF
-	-	TRBV5-5	CASSFGTGDEGKF
TRBD2	few	TRBV20-1	CSAKSGGQQFF
-	few	TRBV20-1	CSARDSQGWGETQYF
-	few	TRBV6-2/TRBV6-3	CASSYSATGIYGYTF
-	few	TRBV11-2	CASSFSQDYGYTF
-	once	TRBV4-2	CASSQETADNTEASF
TRBD2	-	TRBV9	CASSVEGLAGPTDTQYF
-	-	TRBV4-2	CASRLRTGLNIQYF
-	few	TRBV12-3/TRBV12-4	CAITDGEKENTIYF
TRBD2	few	TRBV12-3/TRBV12-4	CASRWGLEKDEQFF
TRBD1	few	TRBV12-5	CASGLVSRIGGQGNSPLHF
-	-	TRBV2	CASGEGYSYNEQFF
TRBD1	-	TRBV19	CASNFGTAYSNQPQHF
-	many	TRBV2	CASSGSTGELFF
-	-	TRBV20-1	CSARGSTGRGWNGYTF
-	-	TRBV20-1	CSARRQVLQETQYF
-	-	TRBV10-3	CAISDWQGEDQPQHF
-	few	TRBV29-1	CSVEARGYYNEQFF
TRBD2	-	TRBV20-1	CSARELAGVHNEQFF
-	few	TRBV3-1	CASSQVASLENEKLFF